Sequencing of this T cell receptor (beta chain) was carried out in a study of blood T cell repertoires in COVID-19. Study-wide background: Some COVID-19 samples were acute and others convalescent; all came from the United States, Italy and Spain. Sources were T cells, B-cell-depleted T cells, or PBMCs; the material itself was cDNA or gDNA.

The table came from immunoSEQ multiplex PCR; TCRdb's copy has only in-frame clones and leaves some out. The sample carries around 300,000 clones, around 90% recorded once. This CDR3 spans 15 amino acids. Per the germline V gene, CDR1 is LGHNA and CDR2 is YSLEER. V lost 10 bases, J lost 6 bases, and 22 bases lay in between. This TCR came from a man younger than 35 with active or convalescent COVID-19. The sample was peripheral blood. The rearrangement links TRBV4-3 to TRBJ2-1, with D perhaps matching TRBD1 (5 bases). The CDR3, as DNA: TGCGCCACTCAACCTGATCAGGGTAAGGGCAATGAGCAGTTCTTC. It is translated as CATQPDQGKGNEQFF.